The 24 T cell receptor beta chains reported below all come from one sample, sequenced in a study of T cells in Graves' hyperthyroidism and ophthalmopathy. What was amplified from RNA transcripts were TCR beta CDR3 regions. HTBI primers drove first-round RT-PCR of the TCR CDR3. Using its own MiXCR run on the multiplex PCR reads, TCRdb lists one record per CDR3 protein. Of about 840,000 distinct CDR3 sequences listed, over 35% are singletons. Sequencing was carried out using blood. These receptors all stem from a man younger than 35 with Graves' hyperthyroidism.

To note about this clonotype: At one of its ends the junction is not consistent with the germline gene, which may arise from a read error. V and J are TRBV29-1 and TRBJ2-6; D may be TRBD1 (5 bases). CDR3 length: 14 residues. The germline CDR1 and CDR2 sequences are SQVTM and ANQGSEA. CDR3 region: CSVAALSGANVLNF. The DNA for the CDR3 is TGCAGCGTTGCCGCGCTCTCTGGGGCCAACGTCCTGAATTTC.

The chain employs TRBV2 and TRBJ1-1; 7 nucleotides match TRBD1. J gave up 0 bases and V 6 bases, and 16 bases lay outside the gene matches. The CDR3 is 18 amino acids. Germline lookup yields CDR1 SNHLY and CDR2 FYNNEI. The CDR3 is CASSQDLNPGGMNTEAFF. DNA of the CDR3: TGTGCCAGCAGCCAAGACCTTAACCCAGGGGGAATGAACACTGAAGCTTTCTTT.

The chain has TRBV20-1 and TRBJ1-5; unclear D gene. The CDR3 has 14 amino acids. Germline V gene data show CDR1 as DFQATT and CDR2 as SNEGSKA (reference sequence). V lost 2 bases and J lost 7, with 15 bases in between. The CDR3 here is CSARSMVYEQPQHF. The CDR3 nucleotides read TGCAGTGCTAGATCGATGGTCTACGAGCAGCCCCAGCATTTT.

This clonotype was recorded at least ten times. The rearrangement uses TRBV6-5 and TRBJ1-6; TRBD1 is a possible D gene (6 bases). Per germline, CDR1 MNHEY and CDR2 SVGAGI. The CDR3 consists of 13 residues. V gave up 7 bases and J gave up 7 bases, with 11 bases separating them. The CDR3 DNA is TGTGCCAGCATGGGGGCAGGGAATTCACCCCTCCACTTT. The encoded protein is CASMGAGNSPLHF.

This clonotype was found many times. As DNA, the CDR3 is TGCAGCGTATGGCTCGGGGAAAATCAGCCCCAGCATTTT. Protein product: CSVWLGENQPQHF. V gene TRBV29-1 combines with J gene TRBJ1-5, with D unresolved. With 6 bases removed from V and 4 bases from J, the gap between germline ends came to 13 bases. The CDR3 has 13 residues. Germline CDR1 reads SQVTM; CDR2 reads ANQGSEA.

Comments on this clonotype: This clone may be a read error of a much larger clone one base away. Because it lacks the conserved phenylalanine or tryptophan at the end, this CDR3 is likely a read error. The chain combines TRBV2 with TRBJ2-2; D may be TRBD2 (5 bases). The CDR3 runs to 14 residues. The germline gives CDR1 SNHLY, CDR2 FYNNEI. Trimming shortened V by 8 bases and J by 0 bases, and 10 bases separated the two germline ends. CDR3 loop: CASCAGSNTGELFY. The CDR3 DNA sequence: TGTGCCAGCTGCGCGGGCTCGAACACCGGGGAGCTGTTTTAT.

The V gene is TRBV7-9, the J gene TRBJ1-5, with D possibly TRBD1 on 6 matching bases. The germline CDR1 and CDR2 sequences are SEHNR and FQNEAQ (reference sequence). The CDR3 length is 17 residues. The ends were cut back, 6 bases at V and 5 bases at J, with 23 bases in the middle. For the CDR3, the DNA is TGTGCCAGCAGACACCACGCGGGGACATCGGGGGATCAGCCCCAGCATTTT. Residues: CASRHHAGTSGDQPQHF. The complete variable domain, with remaining parts taken from reference TRBV7-9 and TRBJ1-5, reads DTGVSQNPRHKITKRGQNVTFRCDPISEHNRLYWYRQTLGQGPEFLTYFQNEAQLEKSRLLSDRFSAERPKGSFSTLEIQRTEQGDSAMYLCASRHHAGTSGDQPQHFGDGTRLSIL.

The table lists this clonotype with a count of one. The rearrangement uses TRBV25-1 and TRBJ2-1; no definite D call. The V end was cut by 1 base, the J end by 3 bases, with 4 bases between. Germline CDR1 MGHDK, CDR2 SYGVNS. This CDR3 has 13 amino acids. CDR3 loop: CASSEFFYNEQFF. The CDR3 DNA reads as TGTGCCAGCAGTGAATTTTTCTACAATGAGCAGTTCTTC. The full variable domain, rest sourced from reference TRBV25-1 and TRBJ2-1, is EADIYQTPRYLVIGTGKKITLECSQTMGHDKMYWYQQDPGMELHLIHYSYGVNSTEKGDLSSESTVSRIRTEHFPLTLESARPSHTSQYLCASSEFFYNEQFFGPGTRLTVL.

This clonotype was picked up many times. This chain uses TRBV7-9 with TRBJ2-5; D is perhaps TRBD2 (6 bases). The germline V gene has CDR1 SEHNR and CDR2 FQNEAQ (reference sequence). CDR3 length: 16 residues. Trimming shortened V by 1 base and J by 0 bases, and 12 bases separated the two germline ends. CDR3 protein: CASSLEAGYYQETQYF. In nucleotides, the CDR3 is TGTGCCAGCAGCTTAGAGGCGGGGTACTACCAAGAGACCCAGTACTTC.

This rearrangement joins TRBV5-1 to TRBJ1-3; D is unresolved. V lost 0 bases, J lost 0 bases, and 10 bases lay in between. Per the germline V gene, CDR1 is SGHRS and CDR2 is YFSETQ. This CDR3 has 16 residues. In DNA form, the CDR3 reads TGCGCCAGCAGCTTGGCGGTCGGGCGCTCTGGAAACACCATATATTTT. It is translated as CASSLAVGRSGNTIYF.

This clonotype was observed at least ten times. This chain uses TRBV9 with TRBJ2-5; the D call may be TRBD1 or TRBD2 (5 bases each). The CDR3 is 13 amino acids. Germline V gene sequence: CDR1 SGDLS, CDR2 YYNGEE. V lost 6 bases, J lost 7 bases, and 16 bases lay in between. The CDR3 DNA sequence: TGTGCCAGCAACTGGGACGGCCAGGGGACCCAGTACTTC. Translating it yields CASNWDGQGTQYF.

Notes on this clonotype: A clone one base away is much larger, so this may be a read error. The V call is TRBV24-1, the J call TRBJ1-1; tentative D call: TRBD1 (5 bases). The length of the CDR3 is 13 residues. Germline loops: CDR1 KGHDR, CDR2 SFDVKD. The V end was cut by 12 bases, the J end by 4 bases, with 17 bases between. The CDR3 region is CAGPGAMSTEAFF. The CDR3 DNA reads TGTGCCGGCCCCGGGGCCATGAGCACTGAAGCTTTCTTT.

This clonotype was observed a handful of times. V usage is TRBV10-3 and J usage is TRBJ1-1; D gene uncertain. V lost 10 bases and J 3 bases, leaving 9 bases between the germline ends. The CDR3 contains 11 residues. The germline V gene encodes CDR1 ENHRY and CDR2 SYGVKD. The CDR3: CASQEDTEAFF. The CDR3, as DNA: TGTGCCAGTCAGGAGGACACTGAAGCTTTCTTT.

This clonotype was observed once. The J gene is TRBJ1-6, the V gene TRBV10-3, with D possibly being TRBD1 (6 bases). Between the trimmed V and J ends, which lost 5 bases and 8 bases, there was a span of 16 bases. This CDR3 region has 15 residues. Germline V lookup: CDR1 ENHRY, CDR2 SYGVKD. The DNA for the CDR3 is TGTGCCATCAGTAGTCCCGGGACAATGGATTCACCCCTCCACTTT. Translated: CAISSPGTMDSPLHF.

The V gene is TRBV29-1, the J gene TRBJ1-2, with D possibly being TRBD1 (5 bases). The V and J ends lost 1 base and 2 bases respectively, with 11 bases between them. CDR1 and CDR2 from the germline V gene are SQVTM and ANQGSEA. The CDR3 length is 14 residues. CDR3 DNA: TGCAGCGTTGAAGTCCCGGGGGGAAACTATGGCTACACCTTC. Residues: CSVEVPGGNYGYTF.

This clonotype was observed a few times. The V gene is TRBV7-2, the J gene TRBJ2-7; 8 bases are a match to TRBD2. The CDR3 contains 15 residues. Germline V gene lookup returns CDR1 SGHTA and CDR2 FQGNSA. The V gene end was trimmed by 2 bases and the J gene end by 3 bases; junction bases not matched to a gene: 6. The chain's CDR3 is CASSLPGLGIYEQYF. In DNA form, the CDR3 reads TGTGCCAGCAGCTTACCGGGACTAGGGATCTACGAGCAGTACTTC.

This clonotype occurred a few times. The V gene is TRBV2, the J gene TRBJ2-2; D may be TRBD2 (6 bases). Trimming removed 9 bases from V and 9 bases from J, with 11 bases in between. Germline V lookup: CDR1 SNHLY, CDR2 FYNNEI. The CDR3 runs to 11 residues. CDR3 region: CASLGGRELFF. The DNA for the CDR3 is TGTGCCAGTTTGGGGGGACGGGAGCTGTTTTTT. Supplemented by reference TRBV2 and TRBJ2-2, the full variable domain reads EPEVTQTPSHQVTQMGQEVILRCVPISNHLYFYWYRQILGQKVEFLVSFYNNEISEKSEIFDDQFSVERPDGSNFTLKIRSTKLEDSAMYFCASLGGRELFFGEGSRLTVL.

This clonotype has just a few counts. This chain links TRBV9 with TRBJ1-6; unclear D gene. Germline CDR1 and CDR2: SGDLS and YYNGEE. V was clipped by 4 bases and J by 9 bases, with 14 bases between them. This CDR3 comprises 14 residues. DNA of the CDR3: TGTGCCAGCAGCTCCGGGCTGATCGGTTCACCCCTCCACTTT. It yields the protein CASSSGLIGSPLHF.

The chain couples TRBV7-3 to TRBJ1-2; 7 bases are shared with TRBD1. With 4 bases clipped from V and 4 bases from J, the junction kept 9 bases outside the gene matches. CDR1 is SGHTA, CDR2 FQGTGA, per germline. The CDR3 is 15 residues long. The CDR3 reads CASSSHQGGVYGYTF. In DNA form, the CDR3 reads TGTGCCAGCAGCTCACATCAGGGGGGAGTCTATGGCTACACCTTC.

CDR3 amino acids: CASSYSPTVSEAFF. CDR3 sequence (DNA): TGTGCCAGCAGTTACTCCCCGACAGTTTCTGAAGCTTTCTTT. This sequence joins TRBV6-5 and TRBJ1-1, with a possible D match to TRBD1 (5 bases). Trimming took off 0 bases at V and 6 bases at J, with 11 bases between the two ends. The CDR3 length is 14 residues. The germline V gene encodes CDR1 MNHEY and CDR2 SVGAGI.

The table lists this clonotype with a count of one. A read error is possible here, since a much larger clone lies one base away. This sequence joins TRBV20-1 and TRBJ2-7, with D unresolved. Germline V gene sequence: CDR1 DFQATT, CDR2 SNEGSKA (reference sequence). The CDR3 extends over 13 amino acids. CDR3 sequence (DNA): TGCAGTGTTAGACATGGGTACTCCTACGAGCAGTACTTC. Translating it yields CSVRHGYSYEQYF.

This clonotype was seen at least ten times. This sequence joins TRBV9 and TRBJ1-6, with D possibly TRBD1 on 6 matching bases. The CDR3 consists of 16 residues. Germline V gene lookup returns CDR1 SGDLS and CDR2 YYNGEE. Trimming left V 2 bases short and J 7 bases short, with 16 bases between. CDR3 region: CASSVDPGVGNSPLHF. DNA of the CDR3: TGTGCCAGCAGCGTTGATCCAGGGGTTGGGAATTCACCCCTCCACTTT.

This clonotype was detected ten times or more. The V gene is TRBV7-2, the J gene TRBJ2-5; the match to TRBD1 covers 7 bases. With V trimmed by 7 bases and J by 5 bases, 7 bases remained unmatched. The CDR3 length is 13 residues. The germline CDR1 and CDR2 sequences are SGHTA and FQGNSA. The CDR3 DNA reads TGTGCCAGCAACGACAGGGTCGAGGAGACCCAGTACTTC. Residues: CASNDRVEETQYF.

The chain carries TRBV9 and TRBJ2-2; 7 bases fit TRBD2. There are 20 residues in the CDR3. Germline trimming cut 4 bases from V and 0 bases from J; bases unmatched to any gene: 18. Germline CDR1 is SGDLS and CDR2 is YYNGEE. In DNA, the CDR3 is TGTGCCAGCAGCCAAGATCGAAGGACTAGAATTTCCTCGAACACCGGGGAGCTGTTTTTT. As protein: CASSQDRRTRISSNTGELFF. Based on the CDR3 plus reference TRBV9 and TRBJ2-2, the full variable domain is DSGVTQTPKHLITATGQRVTLRCSPRSGDLSVYWYQQSLDQGLQFLIQYYNGEERAKGNILERFSAQQFPDLHSELNLSSLELGDSALYFCASSQDRRTRISSNTGELFFGEGSRLTVL.